These 3 T cell receptor beta chains originate from one sample sequenced in a study of cytomegalovirus exposure and HLA in healthy donors. Repertoires were generated with immunoSEQ multiplex PCR, while TCRdb's copy carries only in-frame clones and drops some. Counted here are about 160,000 clones, under 90% occurring once; the ten biggest clones make up 10%. The sample consisted of PBMCs. These receptors were collected from a woman aged 18-30 years in good health and CMV-seropositive.

This chain connects TRBV7-2 to TRBJ2-7; tentative D call: TRBD1 (5 bases). The germline V and J ends were trimmed by 4 bases and 2 bases, with 12 bases remaining between them. CDR1 is SGHTA and CDR2 is FQGNSA in the germline V gene. This CDR3 comprises 14 residues. The CDR3: CASSSDSETYEQYF. CDR3 DNA: TGTGCCAGCAGCTCAGACAGCGAAACCTACGAGCAGTACTTC.

This clone occurred once. The gene calls are TRBV29-1 and TRBJ1-2; 8 positions agree with TRBD1. From germline, CDR1 is SQVTM and CDR2 ANQGSEA. Trimming at V came to 5 bases and at J to 3 bases, leaving 2 bases not matched to a gene. The CDR3 has 12 amino acids. The CDR3: CSVSDRDYGYTF. The CDR3 DNA is TGCAGCGTTTCGGACAGGGACTATGGCTACACCTTC. The full variable domain, in which reference TRBV29-1 and TRBJ1-2 provide the parts outside the CDR3, is SAVISQKPSRDICQRGTSLTIQCQVDSQVTMMFWYRQQPGQSLTLIATANQGSEATYESGFVIDKFPISRPNLTFSTLTVSNMSPEDSSIYLCSVSDRDYGYTFGSGTRLTVV.

The chain uses TRBV7-9 and TRBJ1-1, with D uncertain. V lost 4 bases, J lost 4 bases, and 10 bases lay in between. Germline V gives CDR1 SEHNR, CDR2 FQNEAQ (reference sequence). This CDR3 comprises 13 residues. CDR3 amino acids: CASSYDAGTEAFF. The CDR3 DNA reads as TGTGCCAGCAGCTATGATGCGGGCACTGAAGCTTTCTTT. The full variable domain, its missing parts supplied by reference TRBV7-9 and TRBJ1-1, is DTGVSQNPRHKITKRGQNVTFRCDPISEHNRLYWYRQTLGQGPEFLTYFQNEAQLEKSRLLSDRFSAERPKGSFSTLEIQRTEQGDSAMYLCASSYDAGTEAFFGQGTRLTVV.